The clone carrying this T cell receptor beta chain showed up many times. Its antigen is as yet unknown. The sample comes from a study of regulatory T cells in long-lasting Graves disease. Overall study results and limits: New patients shared roughly 1,000 public clonotypes, and persistent patients shared more, with 2,741. Persistent Graves' cases showed lower TCR diversity than newly diagnosed cases.

Time point: newly diagnosed GD, antithyroid drugs for less than 3 months. RNA isolated from PBMCs was used to make the TCR library. With 2 bases removed from V and 5 bases from J, the gap between germline ends came to 12 bases. CDR1 and CDR2 (germline): LNHDA, SQIVND (reference sequence). The CDR3 totals 14 residues. Libraries of TCR beta came from iRepertoire HTBI primers plus Arm-PCR of CDR3 regions. TCRdb re-analysed the multiplex PCR reads in MiXCR, keeping a single row per CDR3 protein. The top ten clones hold approximately 12% of a sample with 200,000 to 250,000 distinct CDR3 sequences, approximately 18% of them seen once. This sample also belongs to another study, concerning T cells in Graves' hyperthyroidism and ophthalmopathy.

The chain links TRBV19 to TRBJ1-1; D not certain. Sample: peripheral blood mononuclear cells (PBMCs), taken at new diagnosis, from a patient treated with antithyroid drugs. This sequence was found in a woman in her 30s with Graves disease. The DNA for the CDR3 is TGTGCCAGTAGTATAACCACAGCGGGAACTGAAGCTTTCTTT. Protein product: CASSITTAGTEAFF.